A single sample is the source of the 27 T cell receptor beta chains below, sequenced in a study of blood T cell repertoires in COVID-19. The repertoire was sequenced with immunoSEQ multiplex PCR; TCRdb's copy has only in-frame clones and lacks some. The sample carries a few hundred thousand clones, approximately 91% recorded once. The sequenced sample was peripheral blood. The source of these receptors is a woman between 35 and 50 years old who had recovered from COVID-19.

V is TRBV19 and J is TRBJ1-5, with D maybe TRBD1 (5 bases). Germline V CDR1 and CDR2: LNHDA, SQIVND (reference sequence). The CDR3 loop spans 15 amino acids. The germline V and J ends were trimmed by 5 bases and 0 bases, with 11 bases remaining between them. CDR3 in amino acids: CASSQGHNSNQPQHF. The CDR3 nucleotides are TGTGCCAGTAGTCAAGGACACAATAGCAATCAGCCCCAGCATTTT.

The V gene is TRBV4-1, the J gene TRBJ2-2, with 8 bases lining up with TRBD1. Germline trimming cut 2 bases from V and 3 bases from J; bases unmatched to any gene: 8. Per germline, CDR1 MGHRA and CDR2 YSYEKL. The CDR3 has 17 residues. The CDR3 nucleotides are TGCGCCAGCAGCCAAAATTTGGGGACAGGCTACACCGGGGAGCTGTTTTTT. This gives the protein CASSQNLGTGYTGELFF.

The genes are TRBV7-6 and TRBJ2-5, with D maybe TRBD2 (5 bases). Looked up from germline, CDR1 is SGHVS and CDR2 is FNYEAQ. Trimming shortened V by 1 base and J by 5 bases, and 11 bases separated the two germline ends. The CDR3 spans 14 residues. The CDR3 coding sequence is TGTGCCAGCAGCTTAGTGGCCCCGGGGGAGACCCAGTACTTC. This codes for CASSLVAPGETQYF.

CDR3 in DNA: TGTGCCAGCAGTTACAGTCTGGCTGAAAAACTGTTTTTT. This translates into CASSYSLAEKLFF. The V call is TRBV6-5, the J call TRBJ1-4; D ambiguous. Germline assignment: CDR1 MNHEY and CDR2 SVGAGI. Trimming stripped 2 bases from V and 7 bases from J, with 8 bases between. This CDR3 region has 13 residues.

V usage is TRBV21-1 and J usage is TRBJ2-3; the listed D gene, TRBD2, was not tested against the DNA. TRBV21-1 is a pseudogene. The CDR3 is 17 residues long. The CDR3 nucleotides are TGTGCCAGCACCAATAGCGCAGGCTGCCCTAGCACAGATACGCAGTATTTT. Translated, it gives CASTNSAGCPSTDTQYF.

The chain recombines TRBV6-5 with TRBJ2-1; D may be TRBD1 (6 bases). The CDR3 contains 15 residues. CDR1 is MNHEY, CDR2 SVGAGI, per germline. V dropped 2 bases and J dropped 5 bases, with 13 bases sitting between them. DNA for the CDR3: TGTGCCAGCAGTTACACCACAGGGTTCCACAATGAGCAGTTCTTC. It translates to CASSYTTGFHNEQFF.

The gene calls are TRBV3-1 (or the pseudogene TRBV3-2) and TRBJ2-7; no firm D call. Trimming took 2 bases from V and 3 from J, leaving 2 bases between them. The germline V gene has CDR1 LGHDT and CDR2 YNNKEL (reference sequence). The CDR3 has 11 amino acids. The CDR3 loop reads CASSQHYEQYF. The CDR3 DNA sequence: TGTGCCAGCAGCCAACACTACGAGCAGTACTTC.

V gene TRBV14 combines with J gene TRBJ2-5; 14 nucleotides match TRBD2. Germline lookup yields CDR1 SGHDN and CDR2 FVKESK. The CDR3 covers 16 residues. V shed 4 bases, J shed 4 bases, and the junction held 5 bases outside the gene matches. CDR3 loop: CASSLGTSGRLETQYF. DNA of the CDR3: TGTGCCAGCAGCCTGGGGACTAGCGGGAGATTAGAGACCCAGTACTTC. Filled out from reference TRBV14 and TRBJ2-5, the complete variable domain reads EAGVTQFPSHSVIEKGQTVTLRCDPISGHDNLYWYRRVMGKEIKFLLHFVKESKQDESGMPNNRFLAERTGGTYSTLKVQPAELEDSGVYFCASSLGTSGRLETQYFGPGTRLLVL.

The chain recombines TRBV2 with TRBJ2-1, with D possibly being TRBD2 (6 bases). With 7 bases removed from V and 3 bases from J, the gap between germline ends came to 13 bases. The CDR3 consists of 14 residues. Germline lookup yields CDR1 SNHLY and CDR2 FYNNEI. CDR3 in amino acids: CASKGGQVYNEQFF. The CDR3 DNA sequence: TGTGCCAGCAAAGGAGGGCAGGTCTACAATGAGCAGTTCTTC.

Worth noting for this clone: A read error may produce the germline difference seen at one junction end. The V gene is TRBV29-1, the J gene TRBJ2-2, with a tentative D call TRBD1 (8 bases). CDR3 length equals 13 residues. Germline CDR1 and CDR2: SQVTM and ANQGSEA. The CDR3 DNA is TGCAGCGTAGGACAGGGAGGGGGCGGGCAGCTGTTTTTT. Its translation: CSVGQGGGGQLFF.

The CDR3 sequence is CASSLPGTSGLPRLEQFF. For the CDR3, the DNA is TGCGCCAGCAGCCTTCCAGGGACTAGCGGGCTGCCGCGCCTAGAGCAGTTCTTC. The chain carries TRBV4-1 and TRBJ2-1, with 12 bases lining up with TRBD2. The CDR3 is made up of 18 amino acids. Trimming cost V 4 bases and J 10 bases; bases outside gene matches: 17. Germline loops: CDR1 MGHRA, CDR2 YSYEKL.

The gene calls are TRBV28 and TRBJ2-7; D call uncertain. Germline CDR1 and CDR2: MDHEN and SYDVKM. The V gene lost 3 bases and the J gene lost 0 bases, with 9 bases spanning the gap. CDR3 length: 14 residues. The CDR3 DNA sequence: TGTGCCAGCAGTTTTCGAGTGCCCTCCTACGAGCAGTACTTC. It codes for CASSFRVPSYEQYF. The full variable domain, in which reference TRBV28 and TRBJ2-7 provide the parts outside the CDR3, is DVKVTQSSRYLVKRTGEKVFLECVQDMDHENMFWYRQDPGLGLRLIYFSYDVKMKEKGDIPEGYSVSREKKERFSLILESASTNQTSMYLCASSFRVPSYEQYFGPGTRLTVT.

The chain employs TRBV24-1 and TRBJ1-2, with D unclear. Looked up from germline, CDR1 is KGHDR and CDR2 is SFDVKD. This CDR3 contains 13 residues. The germline V and J ends were trimmed by 3 bases and 1 base, with 5 bases remaining between them. The CDR3 loop reads CATSDEFNYGYTF. CDR3 sequence (DNA): TGTGCCACCAGTGATGAGTTTAACTATGGCTACACCTTC.

The rearrangement uses TRBV27 and TRBJ1-1, with 8 bases that match TRBD1. Germline-derived CDR1 and CDR2 are MNHEY and SMNVEV (reference sequence). J was trimmed by 13 bases and V by 5 bases; bases with no gene match: 12. CDR3 length: 13 amino acids. The CDR3, as DNA: TGTGCCAGCAGTGACCCCCGGACAGGGTTGGTTTTCTTT. This encodes CASSDPRTGLVFF.

This clone was counted once. The V and J genes are TRBV7-2 and TRBJ2-3, with D unclear. The V end lost 3 bases, the J end lost 0 bases, and 7 bases lay between the germline ends. The CDR3 is made up of 14 amino acids. Germline-derived CDR1 and CDR2 are SGHTA and FQGNSA. The CDR3 region is CASSFTPSTDTQYF. CDR3 bases: TGTGCCAGCAGCTTCACTCCTAGCACAGATACGCAGTATTTT.

The V and J genes are TRBV23-1 and TRBJ2-1; D may be TRBD2 (5 bases). TRBV23-1 is labeled an ORF, and its function is uncertain. The CDR3 covers 16 residues. The V end was cut by 3 bases, the J end by 3 bases, with 15 bases between. CDR3 region: CASSHLQRGSYNEQFF. The DNA of the CDR3 is TGCGCCAGCAGTCACCTACAGCGAGGGAGCTACAATGAGCAGTTCTTC.

The CDR3 spells CARRTSGAYEQYF. The CDR3 DNA is TGTGCCAGGAGGACTAGCGGAGCCTACGAGCAGTACTTC. This chain connects TRBV2 to TRBJ2-7; 10 bases line up with TRBD2. The length of the CDR3 is 13 residues. Trimming removed 9 bases from V and 2 bases from J; junction bases left unmatched: 4. CDR1 is SNHLY and CDR2 is FYNNEI in the germline V gene.

The chain links TRBV10-3 to TRBJ1-3, with D uncertain. This CDR3 contains 13 residues. Germline V lookup: CDR1 ENHRY, CDR2 SYGVKD. Trimming stripped 6 bases from V and 2 bases from J, with 8 bases between. The CDR3 nucleotides are TGTGCCATCAGCGCTAATACTGGAAACACCATATATTTT. Translated, it gives CAISANTGNTIYF.

The chain has TRBV20-1 and TRBJ2-7, with 7 nucleotides matching TRBD2. The junction had 8 bases not matched to a gene; V was cut back by 3 bases and J by 0 bases. This CDR3 is 15 amino acids long. Germline V gives CDR1 DFQATT, CDR2 SNEGSKA (reference sequence). CDR3 region: CSASVGPSGSYEQYF. For the CDR3, the DNA is TGCAGTGCTAGTGTTGGGCCTAGCGGCTCCTACGAGCAGTACTTC.

The chain joins TRBV3-1 (or the pseudogene TRBV3-2) to TRBJ2-3; D is possibly TRBD2 (6 bases). Trimming stripped 4 bases from V and 4 bases from J, with 15 bases between. Germline CDR1 LGHDT, CDR2 YNNKEL (reference sequence). The CDR3 runs to 15 residues. The CDR3 DNA is TGTGCCAGCAGCCGCGATCGGGGGTGGGCAGATACGCAGTATTTT. It is translated as CASSRDRGWADTQYF.

V gene TRBV3-1 (or the pseudogene TRBV3-2) combines with J gene TRBJ1-6, with D unclear. This CDR3 has 15 amino acids. Germline assignment: CDR1 LGHDT and CDR2 YNNKEL (reference sequence). Trimming stripped 0 bases from V and 5 bases from J, with 8 bases between. CDR3 amino acids: CASSQDVRDNSPLHF. CDR3 coding DNA: TGTGCCAGCAGCCAAGATGTGCGGGATAATTCACCCCTCCACTTT.

This sequence joins TRBV28 and TRBJ1-4; D is possibly TRBD1 (5 bases). The ends were cut back, 5 bases at V and 8 bases at J, with 18 bases in the middle. Germline CDR1 is MDHEN and CDR2 is SYDVKM. CDR3 length: 15 residues. The CDR3 DNA is TGTGCCAGCAGTCGCCGGCAGGGTTATGTGGAAAAACTGTTTTTT. It encodes CASSRRQGYVEKLFF.

V and J are TRBV12-5 and TRBJ2-1; 7 nucleotides match TRBD2. The CDR3 spans 17 residues. Germline lookup yields CDR1 LGHNT and CDR2 FRNRAP. Trimming at V came to 1 base and at J to 9 bases, leaving 15 bases not matched to a gene. The DNA for the CDR3 is TGTGCTAGTGGTTTGGCCCCTGGCGGCGCGGGAGTAGGTGAGCAGTTCTTC. Translated: CASGLAPGGAGVGEQFF.

The chain has TRBV3-1 (or the pseudogene TRBV3-2) and TRBJ2-1, with 10 nucleotides matching TRBD2. Germline lookup yields CDR1 LGHDT and CDR2 YNNKEL (reference sequence). The V and J ends lost 0 bases and 3 bases, in that order; junction bases with no gene match: 8. The CDR3 is 18 amino acids. CDR3 nucleotide sequence: TGTGCCAGCAGCCAAGAATGGCTAGCGGGAGCACACTACAATGAGCAGTTCTTC. It is translated as CASSQEWLAGAHYNEQFF.

CDR3 DNA: TGTGCCAGCAGCCCAGGGGGGACGGACAATCAGCCCCAGCATTTT. Encoded protein: CASSPGGTDNQPQHF. The gene calls are TRBV11-2 and TRBJ1-5; the match to TRBD1 covers 7 bases. Germline trimming cut 5 bases from V and 3 bases from J; bases unmatched to any gene: 7. This CDR3 is built from 15 residues. CDR1 SGHAT and CDR2 FQNNGV come from the germline V gene.

V and J are TRBV18 and TRBJ2-7, with 10 bases that match TRBD2. CDR3 length: 14 residues. Germline values: CDR1 KGHSH, CDR2 LQKENI. The J segment lost 5 bases and the V segment lost 3 bases, leaving 4 bases of the junction unmatched. CDR3 in amino acids: CASSPTGLAHEQYF. In DNA, the CDR3 is TGTGCCAGCTCACCGACGGGACTAGCGCACGAGCAGTACTTC.

The rearrangement joins TRBV11-3 to TRBJ1-2; D uncertain. Germline V gives CDR1 SGHNT, CDR2 YENEEA. V gave up 5 bases and J gave up 6 bases, with 16 bases separating them. There are 14 residues in the CDR3. In DNA form, the CDR3 reads TGTGCCAGCAGCCATTACAGCGGGCAGGATGGCTACACCTTC. Translation gives CASSHYSGQDGYTF.